A single T cell receptor beta chain is shown here with its context. This CDR3 has 21 residues. The V gene's germline CDR1 is LNHDA and CDR2 SQIVND (reference sequence). With 3 bases clipped from V and 0 bases from J, the junction kept 13 bases outside the gene matches. The data were obtained in a study of cytomegalovirus exposure and HLA in healthy donors. Overall study context: Out of approximately 170 million T cells, an earlier analysis found fewer than 140 million unique TCR beta sequences in total.

Use of 60 Vbeta and 13 Jbeta primers characterized the PCR. Method: immunoSEQ multiplex PCR; TCRdb's copy keeps in-frame clones and lacks some. The profile shows about 150,000 clones, around 79% of them singletons. The chain couples TRBV19 to TRBJ2-1, with 14 nucleotides matching TRBD2. Sequencing was done on a sample of PBMCs. The sequence came from a man between 35 and 55 years old in good health and CMV-seropositive. The CDR3 DNA sequence: TGTGCCAGTAGTATGCGCCAACCCTGGGGGACTAGCGGGGGCTCCTACAATGAGCAGTTCTTC. Translated: CASSMRQPWGTSGGSYNEQFF.